The 28 T cell receptor beta chains in this list originate from one sample, sequenced in a study of shared clonotypes between healthy human individuals. Clones were read by immunoSEQ multiplex PCR, and TCRdb kept only the in-frame ones, dropping some. This sample has some 2 million clones, with approximately 94% found just once. CD8 cells regarded as naive lacked CD45RO, were positively chosen for CCR7, and omitted terminally differentiated effector memory CD45RA+ cells. The specimen sequenced was naive CD8+ T cells sorted from blood. The receptor set was obtained from a man between 18 and 29 years old in good health.

This rearrangement joins TRBV27 to TRBJ1-2; D remains unclear. Trimming removed 3 bases from V and 4 bases from J, with 12 bases in between. Germline values: CDR1 MNHEY, CDR2 SMNVEV (reference sequence). The CDR3 is 14 residues long. The CDR3 DNA is TGTGCCAGCAGTTTTCTCTCCATCCCCTATGGCTACACCTTC. It encodes CASSFLSIPYGYTF.

The rearrangement links TRBV30 to TRBJ1-1; the D gene is possibly TRBD1 (6 bases). Germline V gene sequence: CDR1 GTSNPN, CDR2 SVGIG (reference sequence). The V and J ends lost 0 bases and 4 bases respectively, with 12 bases between them. The CDR3 is made up of 14 amino acids. DNA for the CDR3: TGTGCCTGGAGTGTAGGGGGAGTGGGCACTGAAGCTTTCTTT. Translation: CAWSVGGVGTEAFF.

Comment on this clone: Other nucleotide sequences from this sample produce the same CDR3. This chain uses TRBV27 with TRBJ2-7; D gene ambiguous. V dropped 6 bases and J dropped 2 bases, with 11 bases sitting between them. CDR1 and CDR2 from the germline V gene are MNHEY and SMNVEV (reference sequence). The CDR3 runs to 13 residues. The CDR3: CASSPGSAYEQYF. DNA for the CDR3: TGTGCCAGCAGCCCTGGGTCGGCCTACGAGCAGTACTTC.

The chain links TRBV5-4 to TRBJ1-1, with a possible D match to TRBD1 (5 bases). Trimming pared 3 bases from V and 0 bases from J, leaving 9 bases between. There are 14 residues in the CDR3. The germline CDR1 and CDR2 sequences are SGHNT and YYREEE (reference sequence). The CDR3 reads CASSWDRLNTEAFF. DNA for the CDR3: TGTGCCAGCAGCTGGGACCGACTGAACACTGAAGCTTTCTTT.

The chain combines TRBV7-9 with TRBJ2-3, with 12 nucleotides matching TRBD1. Germline loops: CDR1 SEHNR, CDR2 FQNEAQ (reference sequence). There are 19 residues in the CDR3. V was pared by 5 bases and J by 4 bases, with 16 bases of the junction left unmatched. The CDR3 reads CASSLLPGTGGDWPDTQYF. The DNA for the CDR3 is TGTGCCAGCAGCCTCCTCCCCGGGACAGGGGGCGATTGGCCAGATACGCAGTATTTT.

The chain couples TRBV4-1 to TRBJ2-5; D might be TRBD1 (7 bases). Germline V lookup: CDR1 MGHRA, CDR2 YSYEKL. The V gene lost 1 base and the J gene lost 2 bases, with 11 bases spanning the gap. The CDR3 has 15 residues. In DNA, the CDR3 is TGCGCCAGCAGCCAAGTCCAGGGGGGTCAAGAGACCCAGTACTTC. This encodes CASSQVQGGQETQYF.

V and J are TRBV25-1 and TRBJ1-1, with a weak D call TRBD1 (6 bases). Trimming left V 3 bases short and J 7 bases short, with 15 bases between. CDR1 MGHDK and CDR2 SYGVNS come from the germline V gene. CDR3 length equals 14 residues. The CDR3 spells CASSEAGARNEAFF. The CDR3 nucleotides are TGTGCCAGCAGTGAGGCAGGGGCGAGAAATGAAGCTTTCTTT.

V usage is TRBV30 and J usage is TRBJ2-1, with a possible D match to TRBD2 (5 bases). The CDR3 has 17 residues. Looked up from germline, CDR1 is GTSNPN and CDR2 is SVGIG (reference sequence). The V end lost 1 base, the J end lost 6 bases, and 22 bases lay between the germline ends. This chain's CDR3 is CAWSATRWRARVNEQFF. CDR3 coding DNA: TGTGCCTGGAGTGCAACACGATGGCGGGCCCGGGTCAATGAGCAGTTCTTC.

On this clone itself: The sample contains more than one DNA sequence encoding this CDR3. The rearrangement uses TRBV11-2 and TRBJ2-7; 7 bases match TRBD1. The CDR3 is made up of 12 amino acids. Germline CDR1 reads SGHAT; CDR2 reads FQNNGV. With V trimmed by 4 bases and J by 3 bases, 0 bases remained unmatched. The CDR3 DNA is TGTGCCAGCAGCTGGGACAGCTACGAGCAGTACTTC. Protein sequence: CASSWDSYEQYF.

For the CDR3, the DNA is TGTGCCAGCAGCCCCTCCCCTAGCGGGGTAACCTACAATGAGCAGTTCTTC. Its protein is CASSPSPSGVTYNEQFF. The genes are TRBV9 and TRBJ2-1; 9 nucleotides match TRBD2. CDR3 length: 17 amino acids. The germline V gene encodes CDR1 SGDLS and CDR2 YYNGEE. The V segment lost 4 bases and the J segment 2 bases; nucleotides outside the gene matches: 10.

V and J are TRBV4-1 and TRBJ2-1; 8 bases align to TRBD2. The CDR3 is made up of 17 amino acids. Germline CDR1 and CDR2: MGHRA and YSYEKL. J lost 5 bases, V lost 0 bases, and 9 bases had no gene match. The CDR3 region is CASSQDIRGRPNNEQFF. CDR3 in DNA: TGCGCCAGCAGCCAAGATATTCGCGGGAGGCCAAACAATGAGCAGTTCTTC.

V gene TRBV5-6 combines with J gene TRBJ2-3; 8 nucleotides agree with TRBD1. After removal of 5 bases from V and 4 bases from J, the junction contained 12 bases not matched to a gene. The germline V gene has CDR1 SGHDT and CDR2 YYEEEE. The CDR3 totals 16 residues. The CDR3 reads CASRVRDRSFADTQYF. As DNA, the CDR3 is TGTGCCAGCAGAGTGAGGGACAGGAGCTTTGCAGATACGCAGTATTTT.

V and J are TRBV2 and TRBJ2-5, with D possibly matching TRBD2 (7 bases). The CDR3 sequence is 15 residues long. The V gene's germline CDR1 is SNHLY and CDR2 FYNNEI. V lost 3 bases and J 4 bases, leaving 15 bases between the germline ends. Here the CDR3 reads CASSDFQGRGETQYF. CDR3 DNA sequence: TGTGCCAGCAGTGATTTCCAGGGGAGGGGAGAGACCCAGTACTTC.

J is TRBJ2-5 and V is TRBV7-9; 8 bases map to TRBD2. The CDR3 is 16 amino acids. Germline loops: CDR1 SEHNR, CDR2 FQNEAQ (reference sequence). Losses at the gene ends were 4 bases for V and 0 bases for J; bases not matched to a gene: 7. CDR3 sequence: CASSYERERDQETQYF. The CDR3 nucleotides read TGTGCCAGCAGCTATGAGCGGGAGAGGGACCAAGAGACCCAGTACTTC.

CDR3: CASSAESGGVGELFF. In DNA, the CDR3 is TGTGCCAGCAGCGCAGAGAGCGGGGGGGTCGGGGAGCTGTTTTTT. The chain recombines TRBV9 with TRBJ2-2; TRBD2 aligns across 10 bases. This CDR3 region has 15 residues. CDR1 and CDR2 (germline): SGDLS, YYNGEE. V lost 3 bases, J lost 7 bases, and 6 bases stayed unmatched.

V and J are TRBV13 and TRBJ2-7; 8 bases are a match to TRBD2. This CDR3 is built from 15 residues. V lost 7 bases, J lost 4 bases, and 12 bases stayed unmatched. Germline V gene data show CDR1 as PRHDT and CDR2 as FYEKMQ (reference sequence). The CDR3 sequence: CASTSLFSGSYEQYF. Here the CDR3 DNA reads TGTGCCAGCACCTCTCTGTTCAGCGGGAGTTACGAGCAGTACTTC.

The rearrangement joins TRBV9 to TRBJ2-1, with 8 nucleotides matching TRBD2. This CDR3 is built from 15 residues. Looked up from germline, CDR1 is SGDLS and CDR2 is YYNGEE. V lost 4 bases and J lost 10; bases outside the gene matches: 13. DNA for the CDR3: TGTGCCAGCAGCACCCAAAGCGGGAGCCCTGAGGAGCAGTTCTTC. Translated, it gives CASSTQSGSPEEQFF. Full variable domain (missing parts from reference TRBV9 and TRBJ2-1): DSGVTQTPKHLITATGQRVTLRCSPRSGDLSVYWYQQSLDQGLQFLIQYYNGEERAKGNILERFSAQQFPDLHSELNLSSLELGDSALYFCASSTQSGSPEEQFFGPGTRLTVL.

The chain recombines TRBV30 with TRBJ2-2, with D unclear. The CDR3 spans 13 residues. CDR1 and CDR2 (germline): GTSNPN, SVGIG (reference sequence). V was trimmed by 5 bases and J by 4 bases, leaving 11 bases between them. In nucleotides, the CDR3 is TGTGCCTGGGCTCAGGCTGGCACCGGGGAGCTGTTTTTT. This translates into CAWAQAGTGELFF.

V and J are TRBV5-6 and TRBJ2-1, with 10 bases aligning to TRBD2. The trim removed 0 bases at V and 5 bases at J, leaving 5 bases unmatched. The germline V gene encodes CDR1 SGHDT and CDR2 YYEEEE. The CDR3 loop spans 16 amino acids. CDR3 sequence (DNA): TGTGCCAGCAGCTTGGAGCGGGAGGGCCGGGACAATGAGCAGTTCTTC. This encodes CASSLEREGRDNEQFF.

For this clone: Within the sample, other DNA sequences also encode this same CDR3. The gene calls are TRBV19 and TRBJ2-7, with D possibly matching TRBD2 (6 bases). Germline lookup yields CDR1 LNHDA and CDR2 SQIVND (reference sequence). The CDR3 extends over 13 amino acids. Trimming took off 6 bases at V and 3 bases at J, with 12 bases between the two ends. The CDR3 DNA follows: TGTGCCAGTAGCCCGGGACTCGTCTACGAGCAGTACTTC. Amino acids: CASSPGLVYEQYF.

The chain combines TRBV9 with TRBJ2-3; D not resolved. Trimming removed 3 bases at V and 3 bases at J, with 20 bases between. The CDR3 is made up of 17 amino acids. CDR1 is SGDLS and CDR2 is YYNGEE in the germline V gene. CDR3 loop: CASSATGLRFGTDTQYF. CDR3 DNA sequence: TGTGCCAGCAGCGCCACCGGTTTAAGGTTTGGGACAGATACGCAGTATTTT.

The genes are TRBV4-1 and TRBJ1-1; TRBD1 matches 7 bases. CDR3 length: 16 amino acids. Trimming took 0 bases from V and 1 from J; bases not matched to a gene: 5. CDR1 is MGHRA and CDR2 is YSYEKL in the germline V gene. The CDR3 DNA sequence: TGCGCCAGCAGCCAAGAGTTGACAGGGAGGAACACTGAAGCTTTCTTT. Protein sequence: CASSQELTGRNTEAFF.

Regarding this clone: This may stem from a read error, because a much larger clone lies one nucleotide away. Other nucleotide sequences from this sample produce the same CDR3. This chain links TRBV11-2 with TRBJ2-7; D not certain. Germline CDR1 SGHAT, CDR2 FQNNGV. The CDR3 loop spans 11 amino acids. V was pared by 5 bases and J by 0 bases, with 2 bases between. DNA of the CDR3: TGTGCCAGCAGCACCTCCTACGAGCAGTACTTC. Protein: CASSTSYEQYF.

This clone came up once. The V and J genes are TRBV13 and TRBJ1-2, with a weak D call TRBD1 (6 bases). Trimming cost V 6 bases and J 2 bases, with 16 bases left between them. CDR1 and CDR2 (germline): PRHDT, FYEKMQ (reference sequence). This CDR3 region has 15 residues. The CDR3 coding sequence is TGTGCCAGCAGGGCTATAGGACAGCTAAACTATGGCTACACCTTC. It encodes CASRAIGQLNYGYTF.

This clone occurred once. This chain connects TRBV11-2 to TRBJ2-7, with TRBD2 matching 8 bases. The trim removed 5 bases at V and 6 bases at J, leaving 6 bases unmatched. CDR3 length equals 13 residues. Germline V lookup: CDR1 SGHAT, CDR2 FQNNGV. The CDR3 DNA sequence: TGTGCCAGCAGCCTTAGCGGGATGGGCGAGCAGTACTTC. Encoded protein: CASSLSGMGEQYF.

In this sample, this clone turned up once. The chain uses TRBV7-2 and TRBJ2-7; no clear D gene. CDR3 length: 14 amino acids. V lost 4 bases and J 2 bases, leaving 12 bases between the germline ends. From germline, CDR1 is SGHTA and CDR2 FQGNSA. CDR3 sequence (DNA): TGTGCCAGCAGCTACGAAGGCGTTACCTACGAGCAGTACTTC. It codes for CASSYEGVTYEQYF.

V usage is TRBV27 and J usage is TRBJ1-2, with TRBD1 matching over 9 bases. V lost 6 bases and J lost 8; bases outside the gene matches: 10. Germline V CDR1 and CDR2: MNHEY, SMNVEV (reference sequence). This CDR3 comprises 14 residues. The CDR3 nucleotides are TGTGCCAGCAGGTGGACCGGGACAGGGCTCGGCTACACCTTC. Its translation is CASRWTGTGLGYTF.

The chain carries TRBV30 and TRBJ1-4; D uncertain. CDR3 size: 12 residues. From germline, CDR1 is GTSNPN and CDR2 SVGIG (reference sequence). V was clipped by 5 bases and J by 5 bases, with 9 bases between them. CDR3 sequence (DNA): TGTGCCTGGGGGGAACAGAATGAAAAACTGTTTTTT. It specifies CAWGEQNEKLFF.